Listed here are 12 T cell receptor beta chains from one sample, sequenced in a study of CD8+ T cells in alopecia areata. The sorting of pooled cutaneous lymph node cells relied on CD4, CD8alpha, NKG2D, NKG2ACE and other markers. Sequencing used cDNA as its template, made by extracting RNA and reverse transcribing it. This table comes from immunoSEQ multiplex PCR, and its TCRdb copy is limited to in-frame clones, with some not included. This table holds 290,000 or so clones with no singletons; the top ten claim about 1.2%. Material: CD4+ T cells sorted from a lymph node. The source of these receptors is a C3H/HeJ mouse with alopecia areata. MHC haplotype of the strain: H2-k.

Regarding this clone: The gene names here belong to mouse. CDR3 DNA, as far as it was read: TGTGCCAGCAGACCAGACAGGGAAGAA. It is translated as CASRPDREE. The full CDR3 reads CASRPDREETLYF. V and J are TRBV13-3 and TRBJ2-3, with 7 bases fitting TRBD1. The read is 4 residues too short to cover the CDR3 end, so that end is filled in from the germline J gene. CDR1 is NNHDY, CDR2 SYVADS, per germline. This CDR3 region has 13 residues.

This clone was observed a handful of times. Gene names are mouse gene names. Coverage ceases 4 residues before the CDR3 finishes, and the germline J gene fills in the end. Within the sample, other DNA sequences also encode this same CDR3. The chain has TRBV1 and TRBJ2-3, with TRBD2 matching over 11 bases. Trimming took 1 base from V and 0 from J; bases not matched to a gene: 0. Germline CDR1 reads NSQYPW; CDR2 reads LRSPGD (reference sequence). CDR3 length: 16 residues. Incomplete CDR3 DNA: TGCACCTGCAGTGCAGGACTGGGGGGGAGTGCAGAA. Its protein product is CTCSAGLGGSAE. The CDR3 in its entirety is CTCSAGLGGSAETLYF.

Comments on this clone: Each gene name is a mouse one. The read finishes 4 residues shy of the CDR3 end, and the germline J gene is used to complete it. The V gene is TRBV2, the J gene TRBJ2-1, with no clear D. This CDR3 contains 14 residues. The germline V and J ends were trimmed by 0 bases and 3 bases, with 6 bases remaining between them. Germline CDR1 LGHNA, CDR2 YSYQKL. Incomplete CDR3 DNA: TGTGCCAGCAGCCAAGATAACAGCTATGCT. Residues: CASSQDNSYA. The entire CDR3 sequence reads CASSQDNSYAEQFF.

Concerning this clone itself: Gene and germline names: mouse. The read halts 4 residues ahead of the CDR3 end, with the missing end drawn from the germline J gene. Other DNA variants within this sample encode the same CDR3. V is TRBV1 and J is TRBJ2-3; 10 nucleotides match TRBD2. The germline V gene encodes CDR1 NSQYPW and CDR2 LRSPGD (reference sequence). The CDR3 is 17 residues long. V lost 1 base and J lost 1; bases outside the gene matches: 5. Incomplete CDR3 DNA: TGCACCTGCAGTGCAGGGCTGGGGGGGCGCGGTGCAGAA. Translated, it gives CTCSAGLGGRGAE. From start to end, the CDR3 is CTCSAGLGGRGAETLYF.

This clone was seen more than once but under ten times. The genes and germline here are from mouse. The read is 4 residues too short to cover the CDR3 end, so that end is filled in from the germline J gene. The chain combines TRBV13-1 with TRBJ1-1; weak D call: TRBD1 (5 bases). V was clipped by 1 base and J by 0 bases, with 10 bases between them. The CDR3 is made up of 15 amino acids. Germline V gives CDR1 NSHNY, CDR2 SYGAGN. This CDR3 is CASSDSRRANTEVFF. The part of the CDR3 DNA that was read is TGTGCCAGCAGTGATAGTCGCAGGGCAAACACA.

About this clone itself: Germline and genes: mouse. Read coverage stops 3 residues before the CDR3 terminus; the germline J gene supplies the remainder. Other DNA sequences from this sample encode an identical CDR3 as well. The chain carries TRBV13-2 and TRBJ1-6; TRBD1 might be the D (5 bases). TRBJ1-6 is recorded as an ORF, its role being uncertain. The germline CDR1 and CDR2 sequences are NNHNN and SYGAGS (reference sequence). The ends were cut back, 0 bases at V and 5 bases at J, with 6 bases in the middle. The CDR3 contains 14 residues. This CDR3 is CASGDARDNSPLYF. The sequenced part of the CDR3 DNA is TGTGCCAGCGGTGATGCCAGGGATAATTCGCCC.

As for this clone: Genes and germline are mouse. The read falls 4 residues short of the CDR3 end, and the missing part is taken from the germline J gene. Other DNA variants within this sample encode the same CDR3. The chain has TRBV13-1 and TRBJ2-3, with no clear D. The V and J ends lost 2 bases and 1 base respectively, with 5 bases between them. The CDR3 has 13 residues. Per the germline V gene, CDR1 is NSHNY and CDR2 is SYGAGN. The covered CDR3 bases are TGTGCCAGCAGTGAGTTGGGTGCAGAA. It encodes CASSELGAE. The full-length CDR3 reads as CASSELGAETLYF.

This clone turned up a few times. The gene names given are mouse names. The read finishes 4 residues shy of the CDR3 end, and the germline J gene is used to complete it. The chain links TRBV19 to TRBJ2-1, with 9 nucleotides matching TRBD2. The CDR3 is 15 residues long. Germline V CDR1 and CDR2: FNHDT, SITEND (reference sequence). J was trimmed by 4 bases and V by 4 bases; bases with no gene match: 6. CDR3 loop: CASSPDWGRYAEQFF. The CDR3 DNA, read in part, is TGTGCCAGCAGTCCTGACTGGGGGAGGTATGCT.

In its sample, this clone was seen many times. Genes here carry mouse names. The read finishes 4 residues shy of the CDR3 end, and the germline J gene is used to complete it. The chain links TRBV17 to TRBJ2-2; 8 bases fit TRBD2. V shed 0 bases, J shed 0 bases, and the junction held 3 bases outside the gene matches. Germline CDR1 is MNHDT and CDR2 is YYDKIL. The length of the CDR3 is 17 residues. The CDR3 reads CASSRDRDWTNTGQLYF. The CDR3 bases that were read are TGTGCTAGCAGTAGAGACCGGGACTGGACAAACACCGGG.

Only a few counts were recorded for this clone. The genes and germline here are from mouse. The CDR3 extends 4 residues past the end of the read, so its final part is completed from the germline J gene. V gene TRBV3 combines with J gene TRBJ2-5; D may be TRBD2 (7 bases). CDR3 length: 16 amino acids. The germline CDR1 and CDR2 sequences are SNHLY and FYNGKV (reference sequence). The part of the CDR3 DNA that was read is TGTGCCAGCAGCTTAGCCGCGGGGGGCGAGAGAGAC. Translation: CASSLAAGGERD. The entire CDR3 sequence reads CASSLAAGGERDTQYF.

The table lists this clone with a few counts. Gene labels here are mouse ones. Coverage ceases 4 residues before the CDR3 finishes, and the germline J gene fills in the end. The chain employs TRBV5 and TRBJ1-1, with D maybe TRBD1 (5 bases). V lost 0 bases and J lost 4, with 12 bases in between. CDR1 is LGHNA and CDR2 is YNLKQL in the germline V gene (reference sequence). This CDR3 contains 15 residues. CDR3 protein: CASSQESGRVTEVFF. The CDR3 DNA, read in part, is TGTGCCAGCAGCCAAGAGTCAGGGAGGGTCACA.

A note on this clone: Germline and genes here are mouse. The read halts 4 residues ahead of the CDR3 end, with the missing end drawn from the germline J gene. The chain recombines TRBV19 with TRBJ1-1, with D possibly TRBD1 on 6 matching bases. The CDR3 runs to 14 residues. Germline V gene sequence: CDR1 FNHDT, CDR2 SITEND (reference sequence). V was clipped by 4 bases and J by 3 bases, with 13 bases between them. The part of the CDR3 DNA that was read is TGTGCCAGCAGTCGGGCAGGGGCGGACACA. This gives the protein CASSRAGADT. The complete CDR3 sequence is CASSRAGADTEVFF.